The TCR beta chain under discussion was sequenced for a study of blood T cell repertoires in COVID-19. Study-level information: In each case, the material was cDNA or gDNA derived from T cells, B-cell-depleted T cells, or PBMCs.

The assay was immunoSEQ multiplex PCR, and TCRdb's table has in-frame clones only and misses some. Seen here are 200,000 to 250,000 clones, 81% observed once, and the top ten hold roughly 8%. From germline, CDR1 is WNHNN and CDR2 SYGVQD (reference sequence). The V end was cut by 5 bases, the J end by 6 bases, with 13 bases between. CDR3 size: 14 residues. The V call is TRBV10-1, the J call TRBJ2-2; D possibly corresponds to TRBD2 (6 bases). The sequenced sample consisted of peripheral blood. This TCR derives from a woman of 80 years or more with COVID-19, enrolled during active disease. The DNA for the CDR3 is TGCGCCAGCAGTACCCAGGGAGGAGCCGGGGAGCTGTTTTTT. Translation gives CASSTQGGAGELFF.